This passage covers 2 T cell receptor beta chains from one sample sequenced in a study of T cells in Graves' hyperthyroidism and ophthalmopathy. Researchers amplified the TCR beta CDR3 regions from RNA transcripts. First-round RT-PCR with HTBI primers amplified the TCR CDR3 region. One entry per CDR3 protein results from TCRdb running MiXCR on the multiplex PCR reads. The top ten hold roughly 19% of the sample, which has 450,000 to 700,000 distinct CDR3 sequences, roughly 50% seen once. Material: peripheral blood or thyroid tissue (not recorded which). These receptors all come from an adult woman with Graves' disease, either hyperthyroidism or ophthalmopathy (not recorded which).

The genes are TRBV7-9 and TRBJ2-5, with D possibly matching TRBD1 (5 bases). V lost 11 bases to trimming and J lost 2 bases, with 12 bases between them. From germline, CDR1 is SEHNR and CDR2 FQNEAQ (reference sequence). The CDR3 totals 12 residues. CDR3: CAQVGLQETQYF. The CDR3 DNA follows: TGTGCCCAGGTGGGGCTACAAGAGACCCAGTACTTC.

This clonotype was observed many times. V usage is TRBV6-5 and J usage is TRBJ1-5, with D possibly being TRBD1 (6 bases). The germline gives CDR1 MNHEY, CDR2 SVGAGI. Between the trimmed V and J ends, which lost 4 bases and 7 bases, there was a span of 17 bases. This CDR3 region has 15 residues. CDR3 bases: TGTGCCAGCAGTTCGGGTTACAGGGTAGGGCAGCCCCAGCATTTT. This encodes CASSSGYRVGQPQHF.